This entry lists 15 T cell receptor beta chains sequenced from one sample in a study of beta chain features in type 1 diabetes. Every isolated RNA sample was fully reverse transcribed, so sequencing captured expressed TCRB transcripts. Some clones are missing from TCRdb's copy, which holds only in-frame ones; the method was immunoSEQ multiplex PCR. The sample shows roughly 14,000 clones, approximately 45% of them seen only once. The sample taken for sequencing was stem cell memory CD4+ T cells from blood. Receptor source: a woman aged 40-49 years in good health.

This clone was found a few times. The CDR3 DNA reads TGTGCCAGCAGCCACCGGACAGGGGTGGTGGAGACCCAGTACTTC. It yields the protein CASSHRTGVVETQYF. The V call is TRBV7-2, the J call TRBJ2-5; TRBD1 matches at 9 bases. Germline V gives CDR1 SGHTA, CDR2 FQGNSA. This CDR3 has 15 amino acids. Trimming cost V 5 bases and J 5 bases; bases outside gene matches: 9.

This clone has only a few counts. The chain joins TRBV6-1 to TRBJ2-5, with D possibly TRBD1 on 5 matching bases. Germline lookup yields CDR1 MNHNS and CDR2 SASEGT. The CDR3 extends over 17 amino acids. V lost 0 bases, J lost 2 bases, and 16 bases lay in between. CDR3 bases: TGTGCCAGCAGTGAAGCGCTACAGGCGAGCCCTCAAGAGACCCAGTACTTC. Encoded protein: CASSEALQASPQETQYF.

This clone is a singleton in its sample. The chain employs TRBV2 and TRBJ1-5; the D gene is possibly TRBD1 (5 bases). Germline V CDR1 and CDR2: SNHLY, FYNNEI. The CDR3 totals 15 residues. The V and J ends lost 6 bases and 3 bases respectively, with 15 bases between them. The chain's CDR3 is CASSREGGNNQPQHF. CDR3 in DNA: TGTGCCAGCAGCAGGGAAGGAGGGAACAATCAGCCCCAGCATTTT.

V gene TRBV6-6 combines with J gene TRBJ1-4; 7 bases match TRBD1. The CDR3 sequence is 11 residues long. Germline lookup yields CDR1 MNHNY and CDR2 SVGAGI (reference sequence). V gave up 3 bases and J gave up 13 bases; unmatched junction bases: 2. This CDR3 reads CASSYRTGLFF. Written as DNA, the CDR3 is TGTGCCAGCAGTTATAGGACAGGACTGTTTTTT.

The chain links TRBV19 to TRBJ1-1, with 7 bases identical to TRBD1. J gave up 1 base and V 9 bases, and 5 bases lay outside the gene matches. Germline V gives CDR1 LNHDA, CDR2 SQIVND (reference sequence). This CDR3 contains 13 residues. CDR3 DNA sequence: TGTGCCAGCCAGGGGGGATCGAACACTGAAGCTTTCTTT. Translating it yields CASQGGSNTEAFF.

The chain is built from TRBV4-3 and TRBJ2-3, with 8 nucleotides matching TRBD1. The CDR3 runs to 16 residues. Germline V gives CDR1 LGHNA, CDR2 YSLEER. After removal of 4 bases from V and 4 bases from J, the junction contained 10 bases not matched to a gene. CDR3 nucleotide sequence: TGCGCCAGCAGCCTCCGATCCAGGACAGGGCCAGATACGCAGTATTTT. Translation gives CASSLRSRTGPDTQYF.

This clone turned up a few times. The rearrangement joins TRBV9 to TRBJ2-5; possible D gene TRBD1, 5 bases. The CDR3 sequence is 14 residues long. Trimming shortened V by 0 bases and J by 1 base, and 7 bases separated the two germline ends. Germline V lookup: CDR1 SGDLS, CDR2 YYNGEE. CDR3 DNA sequence: TGTGCCAGCAGCGTAGGGGGCCCCCAAGAGACCCAGTACTTC. Translated, it gives CASSVGGPQETQYF.

By share of the sample, this clone is medium-sized. The chain carries TRBV18 and TRBJ2-4, with D maybe TRBD2 (6 bases). With 0 bases removed from V and 6 bases from J, the gap between germline ends came to 12 bases. Germline CDR1 is KGHSH and CDR2 is LQKENI. This CDR3 is 15 amino acids long. CDR3 nucleotides: TGTGCCAGCTCACCACCGGGACTCCGGGTAAACATTCAGTACTTC. Encoded protein: CASSPPGLRVNIQYF.

This chain connects TRBV5-1 to TRBJ2-5; 7 bases fit TRBD1. The J call is uncertain, as TRBJ2-7 better fits the DNA end. The CDR3 has 15 residues. CDR1 and CDR2 (germline): SGHRS, YFSETQ. CDR3 in amino acids: CASSIDRVQNYEQYF. The CDR3 DNA sequence: TGCGCCAGCAGCATCGACAGGGTACAAAACTACGAGCAGTACTTC.

This clone has only a few counts. The V call is TRBV6-5, the J call TRBJ2-5; 9 nucleotides match TRBD2. CDR3 size: 15 residues. Germline V gives CDR1 MNHEY, CDR2 SVGAGI. With V trimmed by 5 bases and J by 4 bases, 8 bases remained unmatched. CDR3 region: CASSGGTSLLETQYF. CDR3 in DNA: TGTGCCAGCAGTGGAGGGACTAGCCTCCTAGAGACCCAGTACTTC.

The V call is TRBV28, the J call TRBJ1-2; no clear D gene. The CDR3 contains 13 residues. Looked up from germline, CDR1 is MDHEN and CDR2 is SYDVKM. Trimming took 3 bases from V and 8 from J, leaving 13 bases between them. CDR3 residues: CASSFGERVGYTF. CDR3 nucleotides: TGTGCCAGCAGTTTTGGGGAGCGAGTCGGCTACACCTTC.

This clone was found a few times. The chain employs TRBV6-6 and TRBJ1-2; possibly TRBD1 for D (5 bases). Germline V gene data show CDR1 as MNHNY and CDR2 as SVGAGI (reference sequence). The CDR3 loop spans 13 amino acids. V lost 6 bases and J lost 4, with 12 bases in between. CDR3 bases: TGTGCCAGCAGCCTTCGGGGGTCCTATGGCTACACCTTC. Translating gives CASSLRGSYGYTF.

V and J are TRBV27 and TRBJ1-5; no reliable D call. This CDR3 contains 13 residues. V was trimmed by 3 bases and J by 2 bases, leaving 5 bases between them. CDR1 MNHEY and CDR2 SMNVEV come from the germline V gene (reference sequence). The CDR3 sequence is CASSFSGNQPQHF. Here the CDR3 DNA reads TGTGCCAGCAGTTTCTCAGGCAATCAGCCCCAGCATTTT.

This clone was observed a handful of times. The chain carries TRBV25-1 and TRBJ1-3, with D perhaps matching TRBD1 (6 bases). The CDR3 covers 14 residues. Germline V gene data show CDR1 as MGHDK and CDR2 as SYGVNS. V dropped 5 bases and J dropped 4 bases, with 12 bases sitting between them. This CDR3 reads CASSRSDRGNTIYF. CDR3 bases: TGTGCCAGCAGTCGATCGGACAGAGGAAACACCATATATTTT.

This clone was picked up a small number of times. The CDR3 sequence: CASRKGEGKGYTEAFF. The CDR3 DNA is TGCGCCAGCAGGAAGGGGGAGGGGAAGGGGTACACTGAAGCTTTCTTT. The chain is built from TRBV5-1 and TRBJ1-1; TRBD1 is a possible D gene (6 bases). CDR1 and CDR2 (germline): SGHRS, YFSETQ. V was cut by 5 bases and J by 3 bases, with 20 bases left in between. This CDR3 is 16 amino acids long.